The 28 T cell receptor beta chains below all came from one sample that was sequenced in a study of blood T cell repertoires in COVID-19. Repertoires were generated with immunoSEQ multiplex PCR, while TCRdb's copy carries only in-frame clones and drops some. This sample has around 170,000 clones, with roughly four fifths found just once. The sequencing input was peripheral blood. Every receptor here comes from a man aged 25 to 40 with active or convalescent COVID-19.

V usage is TRBV21-1 and J usage is TRBJ1-1; TRBD1, the table's D call, was not compared with the DNA. TRBV21-1 is listed as a pseudogene. The CDR3 spans 16 residues. CDR3 protein: CASSKMGKGQGTEAFF. The DNA for the CDR3 is TGTGCCAGCAGCAAAATGGGTAAAGGACAGGGAACTGAAGCTTTCTTT.

The J gene is TRBJ1-4, the V gene TRBV5-1; 8 bases are a match to TRBD1. The CDR3 consists of 14 residues. V shed 4 bases, J shed 7 bases, and the junction held 6 bases outside the gene matches. Germline-derived CDR1 and CDR2 are SGHRS and YFSETQ. CDR3: CASSPDREGEKLFF. Here the CDR3 DNA reads TGCGCCAGCAGCCCGGACAGGGAGGGTGAAAAACTGTTTTTT.

The chain links TRBV30 to TRBJ2-1; D is possibly TRBD2 (5 bases). The CDR3 runs 13 residues. Trimming left V 5 bases short and J 7 bases short, with 15 bases between. Germline V gives CDR1 GTSNPN, CDR2 SVGIG (reference sequence). CDR3 protein: CAWLGTRRNEQFF. The CDR3 DNA is TGTGCCTGGCTTGGAACTAGAAGGAATGAGCAGTTCTTC.

This clone was seen just once. This rearrangement joins TRBV2 to TRBJ1-5; 11 nucleotides match TRBD1. With 6 bases clipped from V and 6 bases from J, the junction kept 7 bases outside the gene matches. Germline CDR1 reads SNHLY; CDR2 reads FYNNEI. This CDR3 contains 15 residues. In DNA form, the CDR3 reads TGTGCCAGCAGCCCCGGGACAGGGGGGTCTCAGCCCCAGCATTTT. This gives the protein CASSPGTGGSQPQHF.

V usage is TRBV6-6 and J usage is TRBJ1-2; D possibly corresponds to TRBD1 (5 bases). Germline V gene sequence: CDR1 MNHNY, CDR2 SVGAGI (reference sequence). The V end lost 6 bases, the J end lost 7 bases, and 12 bases lay between the germline ends. The CDR3 is made up of 12 amino acids. CDR3 region: CASSSGRGGYTF. The CDR3 DNA follows: TGTGCCAGCAGCTCCGGTAGGGGTGGCTACACCTTC.

The rearrangement links TRBV15 to TRBJ2-7; 7 nucleotides agree with TRBD2. J lost 0 bases, V lost 5 bases, and 1 base had no gene match. This CDR3 is 13 amino acids long. CDR1 is LNHNV and CDR2 is YYDKDF in the germline V gene (reference sequence). CDR3 bases: TGTGCCACCAGCCGGGACTACTCCTACGAGCAGTACTTC. It specifies CATSRDYSYEQYF.

The V gene is TRBV19, the J gene TRBJ1-5; the D gene is possibly TRBD1 (6 bases). CDR3 size: 16 residues. Germline V CDR1 and CDR2: LNHDA, SQIVND (reference sequence). Trimming removed 1 base at V and 6 bases at J, with 16 bases between. The DNA for the CDR3 is TGTGCCAGTAGTATAGGCCTACAGGGAAGAGGTCAGCCCCAGCATTTT. The encoded protein is CASSIGLQGRGQPQHF.

This clone has more than one count but fewer than ten. The rearrangement links TRBV11-3 to TRBJ2-6, with D possibly TRBD2 on 6 matching bases. Germline V lookup: CDR1 SGHNT, CDR2 YENEEA. The CDR3 loop spans 18 amino acids. V lost 5 bases and J lost 2, with 19 bases in between. The CDR3 bases are TGTGCCAGCAGCCCCCATGAGGAGGGAGGAGCTGGGGCCAACGTCCTGACTTTC. Its translation is CASSPHEEGGAGANVLTF.

This chain connects TRBV2 to TRBJ1-1; 8 bases align to TRBD1. The CDR3 consists of 14 residues. With V trimmed by 4 bases and J by 1 base, 2 bases remained unmatched. Germline V gene lookup returns CDR1 SNHLY and CDR2 FYNNEI. CDR3 nucleotide sequence: TGTGCCAGCAGTGGAGGGACAGGGAACACTGAAGCTTTCTTT. This gives the protein CASSGGTGNTEAFF.

This chain joins TRBV9 and TRBJ2-7; 9 bases line up with TRBD1. In germline, CDR1 is SGDLS, CDR2 YYNGEE. This CDR3 is 15 amino acids long. The junction had 10 bases not matched to a gene; V was cut back by 2 bases and J by 7 bases. CDR3 DNA: TGTGCCAGCAGCGTGGAGGGGACAGGGCTGGGGGAGCAGTACTTC. As protein: CASSVEGTGLGEQYF. Variable domain in full (rest from reference TRBV9 and TRBJ2-7): DSGVTQTPKHLITATGQRVTLRCSPRSGDLSVYWYQQSLDQGLQFLIQYYNGEERAKGNILERFSAQQFPDLHSELNLSSLELGDSALYFCASSVEGTGLGEQYFGPGTRLTVT.

The V gene is TRBV10-1, the J gene TRBJ1-4; D is perhaps TRBD1 (6 bases). The CDR3 runs 16 residues. V was shortened by 0 bases and J by 1 base, with 9 bases between the two germline ends. The germline V gene has CDR1 WNHNN and CDR2 SYGVQD (reference sequence). The CDR3 DNA is TGCGCCAGCAGTGAGTCCAGGGGCGGAACTAATGAAAAACTGTTTTTT. Protein sequence: CASSESRGGTNEKLFF.

The gene calls are TRBV7-9 and TRBJ1-2; 8 positions match TRBD1. CDR1 and CDR2 from the germline V gene are SEHNR and FQNEAQ (reference sequence). The CDR3 has 14 residues. Trimming removed 5 bases from V and 2 bases from J; junction bases left unmatched: 4. In DNA, the CDR3 is TGTGCCAGCAGCCCACGACAGGGGAACTATGGCTACACCTTC. It translates to CASSPRQGNYGYTF.

The chain joins TRBV5-4 to TRBJ1-6; TRBD1 might be the D (5 bases). V lost 2 bases and J lost 7, with 10 bases in between. CDR1 SGHNT and CDR2 YYREEE come from the germline V gene (reference sequence). The CDR3 covers 14 residues. In DNA form, the CDR3 reads TGTGCCAGCAGCTTTATTACAGGAAATTCACCCCTCCACTTT. This encodes CASSFITGNSPLHF. The whole variable domain, remainder taken from reference TRBV5-4 and TRBJ1-6, is ETGVTQSPTHLIKTRGQQVTLRCSSQSGHNTVSWYQQALGQGPQFIFQYYREEENGRGNFPPRFSGLQFPNYSSELNVNALELDDSALYLCASSFITGNSPLHFGNGTRLTVT.

This sequence joins TRBV6-5 and TRBJ2-7, with a tentative D call TRBD2 (5 bases). This CDR3 has 13 amino acids. Trimming left V 8 bases short and J 0 bases short, with 11 bases between. From germline, CDR1 is MNHEY and CDR2 SVGAGI. CDR3 region: CASPGCFSYEQYF. CDR3 in DNA: TGTGCCAGCCCGGGGTGCTTCTCCTACGAGCAGTACTTC.

The genes are TRBV6-1 and TRBJ1-5; 9 bases map to TRBD1. This CDR3 has 16 residues. The junction had 9 bases not matched to a gene; V was cut back by 4 bases and J by 5 bases. CDR1 and CDR2 from the germline V gene are MNHNS and SASEGT. The chain's CDR3 is CASSVLRRDRDQPQHF. DNA of the CDR3: TGTGCCAGCAGTGTCCTTCGGAGGGACAGGGATCAGCCCCAGCATTTT.

The chain uses TRBV30 and TRBJ1-3, with D possibly matching TRBD1 (6 bases). The CDR3 runs 15 residues. V was shortened by 3 bases and J by 4 bases, with 16 bases between the two germline ends. The germline gives CDR1 GTSNPN, CDR2 SVGIG (reference sequence). This CDR3 is CAWRAAGDMGNTIYF. DNA for the CDR3: TGTGCCTGGAGGGCGGCGGGGGACATGGGAAACACCATATATTTT.

J is TRBJ1-5 and V is TRBV27, with D unresolved. CDR3 size: 16 residues. Germline V gives CDR1 MNHEY, CDR2 SMNVEV (reference sequence). V was shortened by 5 bases and J by 9 bases, with 23 bases between the two germline ends. This CDR3 reads CASSPRAPIAARPQHF. The CDR3 coding sequence is TGTGCCAGCAGTCCGAGAGCCCCAATTGCTGCTCGGCCCCAGCATTTT.

V and J are TRBV27 and TRBJ1-4, with TRBD1 matching 8 bases. Looked up from germline, CDR1 is MNHEY and CDR2 is SMNVEV (reference sequence). The CDR3 has 14 amino acids. The ends lost 3 bases at V and 6 bases at J; junction bases unmatched: 3. The CDR3 DNA reads TGTGCCAGCAGTTTGGACAGGGTAGATGAAAAACTGTTTTTT. Residues: CASSLDRVDEKLFF.

The chain is built from TRBV5-4 and TRBJ2-5; D is possibly TRBD1 (6 bases). Germline CDR1 reads SGHNT; CDR2 reads YYREEE (reference sequence). There are 13 residues in the CDR3. Trimming pared 3 bases from V and 4 bases from J, leaving 10 bases between. The DNA for the CDR3 is TGTGCCAGCAGCTCACAGGGAACAGAGACCCAGTACTTC. It yields the protein CASSSQGTETQYF.

The chain is built from TRBV2 and TRBJ1-2; 7 nucleotides align to TRBD1. The CDR3 loop spans 14 amino acids. Looked up from germline, CDR1 is SNHLY and CDR2 is FYNNEI. Trimming took 8 bases from V and 7 from J; bases not matched to a gene: 13. CDR3 sequence reads: CASPLSRGAGGYTF. CDR3 nucleotide sequence: TGTGCCAGCCCACTGAGCAGGGGGGCTGGTGGCTACACCTTC.

This clone has more than one count but fewer than ten. The chain employs TRBV21-1 and TRBJ1-2; no DNA check was done on the table's D call, TRBD1. TRBV21-1 is a recognized pseudogene. CDR3 length: 21 amino acids. CDR3 coding DNA: TGTGCCAGCAGCTCACGTGAAAAAATGACCACCCCACCGACAGCTAACTATGGCTACACCTTC. Protein sequence: CASSSREKMTTPPTANYGYTF.

This chain connects TRBV7-9 to TRBJ2-5; D remains unclear. Germline V gene lookup returns CDR1 SEHNR and CDR2 FQNEAQ (reference sequence). Trimming took off 3 bases at V and 2 bases at J, with 10 bases between the two ends. The CDR3 covers 14 residues. DNA for the CDR3: TGTGCCAGCAGCTTTCTCCCGCGGCAAGAGACCCAGTACTTC. This translates into CASSFLPRQETQYF.

CDR3 residues: CASSIRDRSTDTQYF. CDR3 sequence (DNA): TGTGCCAGTAGTATCAGGGACAGGAGCACAGATACGCAGTATTTT. The rearrangement uses TRBV19 and TRBJ2-3; 8 bases match TRBD1. The CDR3 has 15 residues. Per the germline V gene, CDR1 is LNHDA and CDR2 is SQIVND (reference sequence). Unmatched junction bases numbered 2, after V lost 3 bases and J lost 0 bases.

The gene calls are TRBV7-9 and TRBJ2-3, with 7 bases that match TRBD1. The length of the CDR3 is 16 residues. The germline CDR1 and CDR2 sequences are SEHNR and FQNEAQ (reference sequence). Unmatched junction bases numbered 7, after V lost 1 base and J lost 3 bases. The CDR3 sequence is CASSLVLQGDTDTQYF. The DNA for the CDR3 is TGTGCCAGCAGCTTAGTCCTGCAGGGGGATACAGATACGCAGTATTTT.

V and J are TRBV19 and TRBJ1-2; tentative D call: TRBD1 (6 bases). Germline V gene sequence: CDR1 LNHDA, CDR2 SQIVND (reference sequence). The V gene lost 3 bases and the J gene lost 3 bases, with 17 bases spanning the gap. CDR3 size: 16 residues. CDR3 sequence (DNA): TGTGCCAGTAGTATTCTACTAACAGGGAAGGACTATGGCTACACCTTC. Residues: CASSILLTGKDYGYTF.

CDR3 coding DNA: TGCGCCAGCAGCGGAGGGGAGGCCGCCGGAAACACCATATATTTT. Protein sequence: CASSGGEAAGNTIYF. This rearrangement joins TRBV5-1 to TRBJ1-3; TRBD1 is a possible D gene (5 bases). The CDR3 has 15 residues. The germline gives CDR1 SGHRS, CDR2 YFSETQ. V dropped 4 bases and J dropped 4 bases, with 15 bases sitting between them.

The V gene is TRBV29-1, the J gene TRBJ1-3, with D possibly matching TRBD1 (5 bases). Germline CDR1 reads SQVTM; CDR2 reads ANQGSEA. The V end lost 7 bases, the J end lost 8 bases, and 15 bases lay between the germline ends. The CDR3 length is 12 residues. The chain's CDR3 is CSAISTGYTIYF. Here the CDR3 DNA reads TGCAGCGCCATAAGCACAGGATACACCATATATTTT.

J is TRBJ1-5 and V is TRBV2; 8 bases are shared with TRBD1. V gave up 4 bases and J gave up 2 bases; unmatched junction bases: 13. From germline, CDR1 is SNHLY and CDR2 FYNNEI. This CDR3 is 18 amino acids long. CDR3 bases: TGTGCCAGCAGTGCGTTTGGTCAGGGGGCGCTTGGCAATCAGCCCCAGCATTTT. The encoded protein is CASSAFGQGALGNQPQHF.